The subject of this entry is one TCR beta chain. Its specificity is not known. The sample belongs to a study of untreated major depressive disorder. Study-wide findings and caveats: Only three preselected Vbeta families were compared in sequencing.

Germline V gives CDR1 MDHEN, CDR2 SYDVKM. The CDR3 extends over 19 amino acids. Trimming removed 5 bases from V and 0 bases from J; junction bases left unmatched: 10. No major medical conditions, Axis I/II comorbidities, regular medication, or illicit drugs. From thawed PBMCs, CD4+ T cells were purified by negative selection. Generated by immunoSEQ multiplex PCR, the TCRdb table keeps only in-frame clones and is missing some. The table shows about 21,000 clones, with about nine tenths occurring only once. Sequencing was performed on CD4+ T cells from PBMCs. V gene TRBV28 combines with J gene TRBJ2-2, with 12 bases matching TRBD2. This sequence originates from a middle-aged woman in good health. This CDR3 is CASSPSTSGGFANTGELFF. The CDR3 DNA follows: TGTGCCAGCAGTCCCTCGACTAGCGGGGGCTTCGCGAACACCGGGGAGCTGTTTTTT.